The clone carrying this T cell receptor (beta chain) has a handful of counts. TCRdb re-analysed the RT-PCR reads in MiXCR, keeping a single row per CDR3 protein. The sample consists of more than 600,000 distinct CDR3 sequences, 12% to 15% of them appearing once. This TCR was recovered from a female donor in good health, serving as a healthy control. The material sequenced was memory CD4+ T cells from blood.

The CDR3 DNA sequence: TGTGCCAGCGGGACTAGGATAACCGGGGAGCTGTTTTTT. Translating it yields CASGTRITGELFF. The V call is TRBV7-2, the J call TRBJ2-2, with 8 bases fitting TRBD2. CDR1 and CDR2 from the germline V gene are SGHTA and FQGNSA. The CDR3 consists of 13 residues. The V and J ends lost 8 bases and 5 bases, in that order; junction bases with no gene match: 4.